What follows are 9 T cell receptor beta chains derived from one specimen sequenced in a study of tumor-infiltrating lymphocytes in oesophageal squamous cell carcinoma. TCRdb reanalysed the PCR reads using MiXCR and keeps one entry per CDR3 protein. The sample holds approximately 20,000 distinct CDR3 sequences, less than 45% seen once. Sequences were obtained from esophageal tumor tissue. Source of these receptors: a male donor with esophageal squamous cell carcinoma.

This clonotype was observed a few times. The chain is built from TRBV7-9 and TRBJ2-1, with a weak D call TRBD1 (6 bases). The end of the DNA fits TRBJ2-7 better, so the J call may be wrong. The germline V gene has CDR1 SEHNR and CDR2 FQNEAQ (reference sequence). The CDR3 spans 16 residues. The CDR3 region is CASSSWTVSSYNEQYF. The CDR3 DNA reads as TGTGCCAGCAGCTCCTGGACAGTGAGCTCCTACAATGAGCAGTACTTC.

This chain uses TRBV7-2 with TRBJ2-7; D is unresolved. Germline V gene lookup returns CDR1 SGHTA and CDR2 FQGNSA. V gave up 3 bases and J gave up 2 bases, with 14 bases separating them. This CDR3 region has 15 residues. CDR3 sequence reads: CASSLALGPPYEQYF. Here the CDR3 DNA reads TGTGCCAGCAGCTTGGCATTGGGCCCTCCCTACGAGCAGTACTTC.

The CDR3 DNA is TGTGCCAGCAGCTTCCTAATTCCGTATGACTTGTGGTCCTACAATGAGCAGTTCTTC. It codes for CASSFLIPYDLWSYNEQFF. V and J are TRBV7-6 and TRBJ2-1; D is uncertain. The CDR3 has 19 amino acids. V lost 3 bases and J lost 1, with 22 bases in between. Germline lookup yields CDR1 SGHVS and CDR2 FNYEAQ.

This clonotype was seen repeatedly, ten times or more. J is TRBJ1-5 and V is TRBV6-1; D is unresolved. This CDR3 is built from 13 residues. Trimming shortened V by 6 bases and J by 7 bases, and 13 bases separated the two germline ends. Germline assignment: CDR1 MNHNS and CDR2 SASEGT. The CDR3 DNA is TGTGCCAGCAGCCCCGCCCAATCCCAGCCCCAGCATTTT. This gives the protein CASSPAQSQPQHF.

Worth noting for this clonotype: A much larger clone lies one base from this, so it may be a read error. The rearrangement uses TRBV14 and TRBJ1-1, with TRBD1 identical over 7 bases. Germline CDR1 is SGHDN and CDR2 is FVKESK. The CDR3 contains 14 residues. The DNA of the CDR3 is TGTGCCGGCAGCCAAGGGGGCCCGAACACTGAAGCTTTCTTT. Translated: CAGSQGGPNTEAFF. The variable domain in full, with the rest retrieved from reference TRBV14 and TRBJ1-1, is EAGVTQFPSHSVIEKGQTVTLRCDPISGHDNLYWYRRVMGKEIKFLLHFVKESKQDESGMPNNRFLAERTGGTYSTLKVQPAELEDSGVYFCAGSQGGPNTEAFFGQGTRLTVV.

Many counts were recorded for this clonotype. The chain has TRBV19 and TRBJ2-5; D is unclear. CDR1 LNHDA and CDR2 SQIVND come from the germline V gene (reference sequence). CDR3 size: 13 residues. Between the trimmed V and J ends, which lost 1 base and 7 bases, there was a span of 10 bases. This chain's CDR3 is CASSIVGMGTQYF. The DNA of the CDR3 is TGTGCCAGTAGTATAGTAGGGATGGGGACCCAGTACTTC.

This clonotype was observed many times. The chain joins TRBV5-1 to TRBJ1-2, with D unresolved. The CDR3 sequence is 14 residues long. Trimming cost V 2 bases and J 2 bases, with 10 bases left between them. The germline CDR1 and CDR2 sequences are SGHRS and YFSETQ. CDR3 residues: CASSLDWYNYGYTF. In DNA, the CDR3 is TGCGCCAGCAGCTTAGACTGGTACAACTATGGCTACACCTTC. The full variable domain, its missing parts supplied by reference TRBV5-1 and TRBJ1-2, is KAGVTQTPRYLIKTRGQQVTLSCSPISGHRSVSWYQQTPGQGLQFLFEYFSETQRNKGNFPGRFSGRQFSNSRSEMNVSTLELGDSALYLCASSLDWYNYGYTFGSGTRLTVV.

This clonotype has more than one count but fewer than ten. This chain connects TRBV7-2 to TRBJ2-5; 11 bases agree with TRBD2. Trimming at V came to 0 bases and at J to 1 base, leaving 1 base not matched to a gene. Germline V gene lookup returns CDR1 SGHTA and CDR2 FQGNSA. The CDR3 length is 16 residues. CDR3 nucleotides: TGTGCCAGCAGCTTAGCCGGGACTAGCGGCCAAGAGACCCAGTACTTC. Residues: CASSLAGTSGQETQYF.

The chain combines TRBV12-3 or TRBV12-4 with TRBJ1-1; D is undetermined. Trimming left V 11 bases short and J 0 bases short, with 13 bases between. The CDR3 is made up of 13 amino acids. The CDR3 DNA sequence: TGTGCCTCCAGAATATCTCTGAACACTGAAGCTTTCTTT. It is translated as CASRISLNTEAFF.